The 25 T cell receptor beta chains below were found in one sample sequenced in a study of cytomegalovirus exposure and HLA in healthy donors. The PCR was carried out with 60 Vbeta primers and 13 Jbeta primers. The assay was immunoSEQ multiplex PCR, and TCRdb's table has in-frame clones only and misses some. This sample has 150,000 to 200,000 clones, with over 65% found just once. The sample was PBMCs. These receptors all come from a woman aged 55-70 years in good health and CMV-seropositive.

This clone has at least ten counts. The rearrangement links TRBV5-5 to TRBJ2-7, with 16 bases matching TRBD2. Germline values: CDR1 SGHKS, CDR2 YYEKEE (reference sequence). With 5 bases clipped from V and 5 bases from J, the junction kept 10 bases outside the gene matches. The CDR3 spans 17 residues. For the CDR3, the DNA is TGTGCCAGCAGTCCATCCGGGACTAGCGGGAGGGCCCACGAGCAGTACTTC. Residues: CASSPSGTSGRAHEQYF.

This chain links TRBV6-5 with TRBJ2-7; D perhaps matches TRBD1 (6 bases). CDR3 size: 13 residues. Per germline, CDR1 MNHEY and CDR2 SVGAGI. Trimming cost V 5 bases and J 4 bases, with 12 bases left between them. As DNA, the CDR3 is TGTGCCAGCAGTAACCGACAGGTTTACGAGCAGTACTTC. It codes for CASSNRQVYEQYF.

The rearrangement joins TRBV4-2 to TRBJ2-5, with 10 bases matching TRBD2. J was trimmed by 5 bases and V by 2 bases; bases with no gene match: 8. The V gene's germline CDR1 is LGHNA and CDR2 YNFKEQ. The length of the CDR3 is 16 residues. Here the CDR3 reads CASSQSGGAGEETQYF. CDR3 nucleotide sequence: TGTGCCAGCAGCCAAAGCGGGGGGGCCGGGGAGGAGACCCAGTACTTC.

The chain is built from TRBV18 and TRBJ2-7; D possibly corresponds to TRBD1 (6 bases). V lost 6 bases, J lost 3 bases, and 12 bases lay in between. CDR1 KGHSH and CDR2 LQKENI come from the germline V gene. The CDR3 totals 13 residues. The CDR3 DNA follows: TGTGCCAGCTCCCCCGGACAGATCTACGAGCAGTACTTC. This gives the protein CASSPGQIYEQYF.

This clone was counted a few times. V gene TRBV2 combines with J gene TRBJ1-2; 9 positions agree with TRBD1. CDR1 is SNHLY, CDR2 FYNNEI, per germline. The ends lost 4 bases at V and 2 bases at J; junction bases unmatched: 5. The length of the CDR3 is 15 residues. The CDR3 DNA sequence: TGTGCCAGCAGTGCCCCCGACAGGGGGAACTATGGCTACACCTTC. The encoded protein is CASSAPDRGNYGYTF.

The genes are TRBV30 and TRBJ1-3, with D possibly being TRBD1 (6 bases). This CDR3 comprises 14 residues. V was clipped by 3 bases and J by 1 base, with 10 bases between them. CDR1 GTSNPN and CDR2 SVGIG come from the germline V gene (reference sequence). CDR3 sequence: CAWSIGQSGNTIYF. DNA for the CDR3: TGTGCCTGGAGCATCGGACAGTCTGGAAACACCATATATTTT.

V and J are TRBV5-6 and TRBJ2-5, with D possibly being TRBD2 (5 bases). CDR3 length equals 15 residues. V lost 2 bases and J 4 bases, leaving 15 bases between the germline ends. Germline V CDR1 and CDR2: SGHDT, YYEEEE. CDR3 nucleotides: TGTGCCAGCAGCTTTTCCCCATTGGACTTAGAGACCCAGTACTTC. This translates into CASSFSPLDLETQYF.

J is TRBJ1-1 and V is TRBV7-9, with D unclear. The CDR3 runs 14 residues. Trimming cost V 6 bases and J 0 bases, with 11 bases left between them. Germline CDR1 SEHNR, CDR2 FQNEAQ (reference sequence). DNA of the CDR3: TGTGCCAGCAGGCCACAGAACATGAACACTGAAGCTTTCTTT. This translates into CASRPQNMNTEAFF.

V usage is TRBV4-3 and J usage is TRBJ2-1; 10 nucleotides agree with TRBD1. J was trimmed by 15 bases and V by 2 bases; bases with no gene match: 10. Germline V lookup: CDR1 LGHNA, CDR2 YSLEER. The CDR3 covers 14 residues. The CDR3 protein is CASSQLEPGQGMFF. The CDR3, as DNA: TGCGCCAGCAGCCAACTTGAACCGGGACAGGGGATGTTCTTC.

The chain couples TRBV5-1 to TRBJ2-1; no reliable D call. CDR1 and CDR2 from the germline V gene are SGHRS and YFSETQ. CDR3 length equals 13 residues. V was shortened by 2 bases and J by 3 bases, with 6 bases between the two germline ends. The CDR3 DNA is TGCGCCAGCAGCTTAGCATACTACAATGAGCAGTTCTTC. Protein product: CASSLAYYNEQFF.

The gene calls are TRBV5-1 and TRBJ2-7; weak D call: TRBD1 (6 bases). The V end was cut by 1 base, the J end by 1 base, with 9 bases between. The germline gives CDR1 SGHRS, CDR2 YFSETQ. The CDR3 is made up of 14 amino acids. The CDR3 DNA follows: TGCGCCAGCAGCTTGACGACAGGTTCCTACGAGCAGTACTTC. The encoded protein is CASSLTTGSYEQYF.

V and J are TRBV9 and TRBJ2-2; tentatively, D is TRBD1 (5 bases). The CDR3 extends over 14 amino acids. Between the trimmed V and J ends, which lost 0 bases and 5 bases, there was a span of 8 bases. Looked up from germline, CDR1 is SGDLS and CDR2 is YYNGEE. The CDR3: CASSVDRQTGELFF. The CDR3 region has the DNA TGTGCCAGCAGCGTAGATCGACAGACCGGGGAGCTGTTTTTT.

The chain joins TRBV5-1 to TRBJ2-7; 9 positions match TRBD2. The CDR3 has 18 amino acids. Germline V gene sequence: CDR1 SGHRS, CDR2 YFSETQ. J was trimmed by 2 bases and V by 0 bases; bases with no gene match: 12. The CDR3 region is CASSLGIQASGAPYEQYF. Written as DNA, the CDR3 is TGCGCCAGCAGCTTGGGTATACAGGCTAGCGGGGCCCCCTACGAGCAGTACTTC.

This chain joins TRBV25-1 and TRBJ2-7; 12 bases map to TRBD1. After removal of 8 bases from V and 6 bases from J, the junction contained 8 bases not matched to a gene. The CDR3 runs to 14 residues. Germline V gives CDR1 MGHDK, CDR2 SYGVNS. The CDR3 nucleotides are TGTGCCAGCGGCAAGGGACAGGGGGCGGGCGAGCAGTACTTC. Translated, it gives CASGKGQGAGEQYF.

This chain joins TRBV4-1 and TRBJ2-4, with D unresolved. Trimming shortened V by 0 bases and J by 0 bases, and 6 bases separated the two germline ends. The germline gives CDR1 MGHRA, CDR2 YSYEKL. The CDR3 length is 15 residues. Here the CDR3 reads CASSQDLLAKNIQYF. CDR3 in DNA: TGCGCCAGCAGCCAAGATTTACTAGCCAAAAACATTCAGTACTTC.

The genes are TRBV2 and TRBJ2-7, with TRBD2 identical over 10 bases. Looked up from germline, CDR1 is SNHLY and CDR2 is FYNNEI. This CDR3 is 14 amino acids long. The junction had 6 bases not matched to a gene; V was cut back by 7 bases and J by 3 bases. CDR3 protein: CASTRASGSYEQYF. The CDR3 coding sequence is TGTGCCAGCACCCGGGCTAGCGGGAGCTACGAGCAGTACTTC. Combining the CDR3 with reference TRBV2 and TRBJ2-7 gives the whole variable domain EPEVTQTPSHQVTQMGQEVILRCVPISNHLYFYWYRQILGQKVEFLVSFYNNEISEKSEIFDDQFSVERPDGSNFTLKIRSTKLEDSAMYFCASTRASGSYEQYFGPGTRLTVT.

J is TRBJ2-7 and V is TRBV6-1; D not certain. Trimming cost V 5 bases and J 1 base, with 9 bases left between them. The germline V gene encodes CDR1 MNHNS and CDR2 SASEGT. The CDR3 has 13 amino acids. The CDR3 sequence: CASSQTESYEQYF. As DNA, the CDR3 is TGTGCCAGCAGTCAGACGGAGTCCTACGAGCAGTACTTC.

This clone has only a few counts. This sequence joins TRBV10-1 and TRBJ2-1, with a tentative D call TRBD2 (5 bases). Trimming stripped 3 bases from V and 4 bases from J, with 16 bases between. The CDR3 is 16 amino acids. CDR1 and CDR2 from the germline V gene are WNHNN and SYGVQD (reference sequence). CDR3 in amino acids: CASSDGGRRAYNEQFF. Here the CDR3 DNA reads TGCGCCAGCAGTGACGGTGGCAGGCGGGCTTACAATGAGCAGTTCTTC.

V and J are TRBV10-3 and TRBJ1-4; 9 bases fit TRBD1. Germline V gene lookup returns CDR1 ENHRY and CDR2 SYGVKD. V dropped 6 bases and J dropped 7; count of bases not matched to a gene: 6. This CDR3 has 14 residues. CDR3 sequence (DNA): TGTGCCATCAGGAGACAGGGGGAGGGTGAAAAACTGTTTTTT. This sequence encodes CAIRRQGEGEKLFF.

The V gene is TRBV9, the J gene TRBJ1-2; 9 bases are a match to TRBD1. V shed 5 bases, J shed 4 bases, and the junction held 6 bases outside the gene matches. Per germline, CDR1 SGDLS and CDR2 YYNGEE. This CDR3 spans 14 amino acids. DNA of the CDR3: TGTGCCAGCAGGGCTACAGGGGGCGGCTATGGCTACACCTTC. Encoded protein: CASRATGGGYGYTF.

J is TRBJ2-3 and V is TRBV28; the D gene is possibly TRBD2 (7 bases). V gave up 3 bases and J gave up 2 bases, with 9 bases separating them. The germline V gene encodes CDR1 MDHEN and CDR2 SYDVKM. The CDR3 totals 14 residues. The CDR3 is CASSFGGATDTQYF. CDR3 coding DNA: TGTGCCAGCAGTTTTGGGGGGGCCACAGATACGCAGTATTTT.

The chain employs TRBV5-1 and TRBJ2-2; D ambiguous. Germline V gene lookup returns CDR1 SGHRS and CDR2 YFSETQ. The CDR3 runs 16 residues. V was trimmed by 7 bases and J by 5 bases, leaving 21 bases between them. The CDR3, as DNA: TGCGCCAGCTGCCCGGTGGCAGGCTTAAGGACCGGGGAGCTGTTTTTT. Protein product: CASCPVAGLRTGELFF.

Note on this clone: The missing conserved phenylalanine or tryptophan at the end of this CDR3 makes a read error likely. The chain combines TRBV5-1 with TRBJ1-1; tentatively, D is TRBD1 (5 bases). This CDR3 is 17 amino acids long. The germline V gene has CDR1 SGHRS and CDR2 YFSETQ. V was cut by 0 bases and J by 0 bases, with 15 bases left in between. The CDR3: CASSLGDRTLMNTEAFL. The CDR3 DNA reads TGCGCCAGCAGCTTGGGTGACAGAACCCTAATGAACACTGAAGCTTTCCTT.

This chain links TRBV7-2 with TRBJ1-3, with 10 bases aligning to TRBD1. There are 16 residues in the CDR3. The germline V gene encodes CDR1 SGHTA and CDR2 FQGNSA. V shed 5 bases and J 4 bases; nucleotides not matched to a gene: 8. The CDR3 loop reads CASSTKGTGVGNTIYF. DNA for the CDR3: TGTGCCAGCAGCACCAAGGGGACAGGGGTAGGAAACACCATATATTTT.

J is TRBJ2-7 and V is TRBV5-5; D might be TRBD1 (5 bases). Germline CDR1 is SGHKS and CDR2 is YYEKEE (reference sequence). V shed 0 bases and J shed 2 bases, with 12 bases lying between them. The CDR3 extends over 15 amino acids. CDR3 DNA: TGTGCCAGCAGCTTGGATCAAGGGGTGACCTACGAGCAGTACTTC. Its protein is CASSLDQGVTYEQYF.